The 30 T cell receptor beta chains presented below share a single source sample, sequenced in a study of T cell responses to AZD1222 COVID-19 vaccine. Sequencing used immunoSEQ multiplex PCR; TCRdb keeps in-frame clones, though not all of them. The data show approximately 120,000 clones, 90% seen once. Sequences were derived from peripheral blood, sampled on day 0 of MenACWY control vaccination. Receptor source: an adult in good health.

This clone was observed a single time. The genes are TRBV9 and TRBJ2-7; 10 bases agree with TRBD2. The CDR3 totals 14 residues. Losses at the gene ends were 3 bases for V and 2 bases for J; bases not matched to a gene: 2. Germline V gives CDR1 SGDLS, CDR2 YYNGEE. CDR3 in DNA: TGTGCCAGCAGCGAACTAGCGGGACCCTACGAGCAGTACTTC. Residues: CASSELAGPYEQYF.

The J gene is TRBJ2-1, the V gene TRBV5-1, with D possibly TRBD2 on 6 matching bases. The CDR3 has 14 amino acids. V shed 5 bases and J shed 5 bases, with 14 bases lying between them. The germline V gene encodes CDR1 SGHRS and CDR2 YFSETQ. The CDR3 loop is CASRRGGENNEQFF. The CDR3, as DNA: TGCGCCAGCAGAAGGGGCGGGGAAAACAATGAGCAGTTCTTC.

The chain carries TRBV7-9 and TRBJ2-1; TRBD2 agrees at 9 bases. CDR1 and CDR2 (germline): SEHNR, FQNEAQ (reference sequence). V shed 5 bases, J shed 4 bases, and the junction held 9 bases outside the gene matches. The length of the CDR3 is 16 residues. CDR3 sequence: CASSLISGSGYNEQFF. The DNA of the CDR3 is TGTGCCAGCAGCCTCATTAGCGGGAGTGGGTACAATGAGCAGTTCTTC.

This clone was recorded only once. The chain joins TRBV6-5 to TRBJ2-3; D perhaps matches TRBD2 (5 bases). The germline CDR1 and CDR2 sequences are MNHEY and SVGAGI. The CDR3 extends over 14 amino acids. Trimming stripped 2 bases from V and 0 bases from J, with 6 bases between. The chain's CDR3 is CASSYRTSTDTQYF. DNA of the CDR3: TGTGCCAGCAGTTACCGGACTAGCACAGATACGCAGTATTTT.

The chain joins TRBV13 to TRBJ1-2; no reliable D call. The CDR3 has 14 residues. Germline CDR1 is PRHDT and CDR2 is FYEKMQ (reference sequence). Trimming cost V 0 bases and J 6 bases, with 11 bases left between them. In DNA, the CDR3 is TGTGCCAGCAGCTTAGGACCGGCTGGGGATGGCTACACCTTC. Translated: CASSLGPAGDGYTF. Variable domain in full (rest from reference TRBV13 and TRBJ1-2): AAGVIQSPRHLIKEKRETATLKCYPIPRHDTVYWYQQGPGQDPQFLISFYEKMQSDKGSIPDRFSAQQFSDYHSELNMSSLELGDSALYFCASSLGPAGDGYTFGSGTRLTVV.

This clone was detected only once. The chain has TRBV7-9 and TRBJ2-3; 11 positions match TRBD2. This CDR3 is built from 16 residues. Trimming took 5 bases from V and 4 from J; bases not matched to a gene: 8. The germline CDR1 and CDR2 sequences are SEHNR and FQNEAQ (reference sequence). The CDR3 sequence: CASSQVAGGPSDTQYF. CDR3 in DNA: TGTGCCAGCAGCCAAGTAGCGGGAGGGCCCTCAGATACGCAGTATTTT.

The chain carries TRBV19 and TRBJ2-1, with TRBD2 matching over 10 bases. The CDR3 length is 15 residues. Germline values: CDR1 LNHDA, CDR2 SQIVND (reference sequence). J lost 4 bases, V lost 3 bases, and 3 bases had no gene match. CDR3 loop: CASSISAGGYNEQFF. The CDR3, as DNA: TGTGCCAGTAGTATCTCAGCGGGAGGGTACAATGAGCAGTTCTTC.

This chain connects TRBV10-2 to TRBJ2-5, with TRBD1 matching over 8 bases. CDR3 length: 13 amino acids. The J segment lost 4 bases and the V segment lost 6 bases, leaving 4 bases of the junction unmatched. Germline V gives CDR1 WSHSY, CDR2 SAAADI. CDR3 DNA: TGCGCCAGCAGGAACGGACAGGGAGAGACCCAGTACTTC. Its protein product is CASRNGQGETQYF.

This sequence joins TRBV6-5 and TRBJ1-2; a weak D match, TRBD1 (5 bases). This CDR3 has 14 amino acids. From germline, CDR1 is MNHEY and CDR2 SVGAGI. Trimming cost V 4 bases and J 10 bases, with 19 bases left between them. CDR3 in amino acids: CASSSRETRRDYTF. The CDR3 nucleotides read TGTGCCAGCAGTTCCAGGGAGACACGACGCGACTACACCTTC.

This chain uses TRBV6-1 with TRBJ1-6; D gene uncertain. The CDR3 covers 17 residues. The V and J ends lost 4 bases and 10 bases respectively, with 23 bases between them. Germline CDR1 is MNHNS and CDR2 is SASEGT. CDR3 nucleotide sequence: TGTGCCAGCAGTGTCACTGGGGAACAGACCCTTGGCTCACCCCTCCACTTT. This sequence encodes CASSVTGEQTLGSPLHF.

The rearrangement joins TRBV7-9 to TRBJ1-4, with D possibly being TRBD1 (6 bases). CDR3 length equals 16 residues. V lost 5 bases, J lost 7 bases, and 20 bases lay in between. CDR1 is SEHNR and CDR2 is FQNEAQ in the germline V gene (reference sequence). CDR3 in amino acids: CASSPGAGSGVEKLFF. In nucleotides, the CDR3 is TGTGCCAGCAGCCCAGGGGCGGGGTCTGGAGTTGAAAAACTGTTTTTT.

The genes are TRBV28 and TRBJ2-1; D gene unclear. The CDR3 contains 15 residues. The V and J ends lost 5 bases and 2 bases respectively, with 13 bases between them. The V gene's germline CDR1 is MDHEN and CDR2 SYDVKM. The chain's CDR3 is CASSRRLGAYNEQFF. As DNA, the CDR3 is TGTGCCAGCAGTCGACGGCTGGGCGCCTACAATGAGCAGTTCTTC. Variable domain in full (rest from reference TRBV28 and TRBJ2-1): DVKVTQSSRYLVKRTGEKVFLECVQDMDHENMFWYRQDPGLGLRLIYFSYDVKMKEKGDIPEGYSVSREKKERFSLILESASTNQTSMYLCASSRRLGAYNEQFFGPGTRLTVL.

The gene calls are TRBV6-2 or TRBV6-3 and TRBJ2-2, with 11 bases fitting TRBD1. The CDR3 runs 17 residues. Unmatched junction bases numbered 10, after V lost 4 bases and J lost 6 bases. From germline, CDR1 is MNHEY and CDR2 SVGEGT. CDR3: CASSSPPGQGGPGELFF. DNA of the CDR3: TGTGCCAGCAGTTCTCCTCCGGGACAGGGGGGTCCCGGGGAGCTGTTTTTT.

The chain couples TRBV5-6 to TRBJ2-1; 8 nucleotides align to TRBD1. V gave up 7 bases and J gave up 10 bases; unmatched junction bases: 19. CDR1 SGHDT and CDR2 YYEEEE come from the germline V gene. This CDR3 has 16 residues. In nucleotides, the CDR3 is TGTGCCAGCCAAAAAACCGGGACAGGTGGTTTATACGAGCAGTTCTTC. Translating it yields CASQKTGTGGLYEQFF.

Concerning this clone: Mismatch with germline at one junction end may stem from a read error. This CDR3 reads CPSGHDRVSYEQYF. DNA for the CDR3: TGTCCCAGCGGACACGACAGGGTTTCCTACGAGCAGTACTTC. The chain uses TRBV25-1 and TRBJ2-7, with TRBD1 identical over 7 bases. Germline V gene data show CDR1 as MGHDK and CDR2 as SYGVNS. This CDR3 is 14 amino acids long.

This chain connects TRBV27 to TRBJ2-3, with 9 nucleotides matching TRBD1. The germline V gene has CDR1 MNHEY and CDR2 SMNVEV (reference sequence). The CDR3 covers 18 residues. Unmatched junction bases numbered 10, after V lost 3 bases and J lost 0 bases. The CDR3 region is CASSFISGTGTSTDTQYF. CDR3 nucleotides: TGTGCCAGCAGTTTTATATCCGGGACAGGGACTAGCACAGATACGCAGTATTTT.

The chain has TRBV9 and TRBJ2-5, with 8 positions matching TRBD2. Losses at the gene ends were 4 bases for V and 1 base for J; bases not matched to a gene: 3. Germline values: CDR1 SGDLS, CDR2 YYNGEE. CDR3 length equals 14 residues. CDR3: CASSTGGAQETQYF. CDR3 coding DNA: TGTGCCAGCAGCACCGGGGGGGCCCAAGAGACCCAGTACTTC.

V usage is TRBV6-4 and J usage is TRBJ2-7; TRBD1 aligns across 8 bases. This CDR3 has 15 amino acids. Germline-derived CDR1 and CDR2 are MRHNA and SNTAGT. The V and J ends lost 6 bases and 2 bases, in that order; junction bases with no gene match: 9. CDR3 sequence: CASRLTGQGPYEQYF. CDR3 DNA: TGTGCCAGCAGACTCACCGGACAGGGCCCCTACGAGCAGTACTTC.

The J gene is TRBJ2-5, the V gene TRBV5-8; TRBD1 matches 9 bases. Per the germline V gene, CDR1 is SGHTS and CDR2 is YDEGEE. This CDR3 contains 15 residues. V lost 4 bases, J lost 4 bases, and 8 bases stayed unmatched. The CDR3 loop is CASSHNTGGGETQYF. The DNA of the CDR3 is TGTGCCAGCAGCCATAACACAGGGGGCGGAGAGACCCAGTACTTC.

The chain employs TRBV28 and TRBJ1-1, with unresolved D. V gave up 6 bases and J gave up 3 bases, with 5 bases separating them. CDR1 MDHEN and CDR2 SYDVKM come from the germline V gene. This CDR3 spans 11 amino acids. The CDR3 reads CASRRDTEAFF. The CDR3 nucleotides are TGTGCCAGCAGGAGGGACACTGAAGCTTTCTTT.

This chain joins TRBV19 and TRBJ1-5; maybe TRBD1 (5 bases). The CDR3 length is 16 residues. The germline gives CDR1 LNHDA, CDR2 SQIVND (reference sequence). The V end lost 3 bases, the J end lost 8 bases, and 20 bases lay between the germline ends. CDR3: CASSILTVVSGKPQHF. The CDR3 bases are TGTGCCAGTAGTATCTTGACAGTTGTCTCGGGGAAGCCCCAGCATTTT.

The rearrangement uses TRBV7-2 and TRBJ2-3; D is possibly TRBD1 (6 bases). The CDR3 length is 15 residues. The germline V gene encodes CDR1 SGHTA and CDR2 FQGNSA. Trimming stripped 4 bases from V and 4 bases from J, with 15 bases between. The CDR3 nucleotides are TGTGCCAGCAGCTCTTTCAGGGGAGTCTCAGATACGCAGTATTTT. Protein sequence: CASSSFRGVSDTQYF.

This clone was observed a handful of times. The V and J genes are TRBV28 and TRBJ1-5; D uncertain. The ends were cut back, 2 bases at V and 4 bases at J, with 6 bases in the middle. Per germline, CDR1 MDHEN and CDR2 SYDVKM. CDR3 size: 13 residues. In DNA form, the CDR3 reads TGTGCCAGCAGTTTAGACGAGAATCAGCCCCAGCATTTT. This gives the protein CASSLDENQPQHF.

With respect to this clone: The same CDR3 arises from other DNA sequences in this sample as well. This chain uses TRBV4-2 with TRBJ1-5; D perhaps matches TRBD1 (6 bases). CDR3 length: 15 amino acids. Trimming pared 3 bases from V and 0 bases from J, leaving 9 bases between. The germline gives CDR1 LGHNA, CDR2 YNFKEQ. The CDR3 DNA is TGTGCCAGCAGCCACCTACAGGGTAGCAATCAGCCCCAGCATTTT. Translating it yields CASSHLQGSNQPQHF.

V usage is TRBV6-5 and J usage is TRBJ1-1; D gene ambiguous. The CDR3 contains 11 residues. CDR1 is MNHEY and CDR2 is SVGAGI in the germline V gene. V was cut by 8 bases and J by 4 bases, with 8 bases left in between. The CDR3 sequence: CASRAGTEAFF. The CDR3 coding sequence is TGTGCCAGCCGCGCCGGCACTGAAGCTTTCTTT.

CDR3 sequence reads: CASHRDTNSPLHF. In DNA form, the CDR3 reads TGTGCCAGCCACCGGGACACCAATTCACCCCTCCACTTT. This chain links TRBV28 with TRBJ1-6; a possible D gene is TRBD1 (6 bases). The CDR3 is made up of 13 amino acids. Trimming removed 8 bases from V and 7 bases from J, with 12 bases in between. From germline, CDR1 is MDHEN and CDR2 SYDVKM.

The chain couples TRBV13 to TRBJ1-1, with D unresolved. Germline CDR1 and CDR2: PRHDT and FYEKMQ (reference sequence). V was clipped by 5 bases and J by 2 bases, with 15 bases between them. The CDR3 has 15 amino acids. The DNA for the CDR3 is TGTGCCAGCAGCCCTTGGGCGGTACCAAACACTGAAGCTTTCTTT. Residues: CASSPWAVPNTEAFF.

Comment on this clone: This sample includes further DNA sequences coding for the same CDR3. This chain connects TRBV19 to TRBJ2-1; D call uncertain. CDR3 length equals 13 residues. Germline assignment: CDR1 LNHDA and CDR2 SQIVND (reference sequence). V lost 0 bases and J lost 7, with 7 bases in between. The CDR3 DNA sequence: TGTGCCAGTAGTATAGATCTGGGAAATGAGCAGTTCTTC. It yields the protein CASSIDLGNEQFF.

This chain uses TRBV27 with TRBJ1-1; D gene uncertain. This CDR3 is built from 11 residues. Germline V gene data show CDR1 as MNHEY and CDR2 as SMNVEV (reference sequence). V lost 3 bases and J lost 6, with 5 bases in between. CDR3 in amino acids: CASSFNAEAFF. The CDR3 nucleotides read TGTGCCAGCAGTTTTAATGCTGAAGCTTTCTTT.

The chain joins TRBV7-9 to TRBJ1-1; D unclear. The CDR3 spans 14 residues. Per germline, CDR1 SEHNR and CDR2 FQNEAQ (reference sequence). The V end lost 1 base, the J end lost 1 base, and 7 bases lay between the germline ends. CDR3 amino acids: CASSLVNPNTEAFF. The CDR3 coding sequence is TGTGCCAGCAGCTTAGTCAACCCGAACACTGAAGCTTTCTTT.